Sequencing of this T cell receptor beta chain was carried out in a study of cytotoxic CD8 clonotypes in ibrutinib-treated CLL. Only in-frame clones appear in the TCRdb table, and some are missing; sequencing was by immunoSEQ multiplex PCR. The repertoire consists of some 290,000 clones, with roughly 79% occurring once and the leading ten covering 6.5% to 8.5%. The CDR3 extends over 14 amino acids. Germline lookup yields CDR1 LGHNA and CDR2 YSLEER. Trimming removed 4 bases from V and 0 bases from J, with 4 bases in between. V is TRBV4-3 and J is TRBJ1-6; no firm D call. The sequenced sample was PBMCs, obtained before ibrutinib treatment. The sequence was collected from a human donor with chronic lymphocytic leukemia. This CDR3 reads CASSRASYNSPLHF. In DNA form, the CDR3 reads TGCGCCAGCAGCCGGGCCTCCTATAATTCACCCCTCCACTTT.